These 7 T cell receptor beta chains came from one sample sequenced in a study of identifying expanded T cells in peripheral blood. Method: immunoSEQ multiplex PCR; TCRdb's copy keeps in-frame clones and lacks some. The sample yields about 90,000 clones, about 90% seen once. The sequencing input was blood. Receptors originate from a person aged 18 to 75 in good health.

In the case of this clone: A much larger clone sits a single nucleotide away, making a read error possible. The genes are TRBV7-9 and TRBJ1-2; the match to TRBD1 covers 12 bases. Per germline, CDR1 SEHNR and CDR2 FQNEAQ (reference sequence). The CDR3 contains 16 residues. V lost 1 base and J lost 7; bases outside the gene matches: 7. This chain's CDR3 is CASSLGSGQGARGYTF. The CDR3 nucleotides are TGTGCCAGCAGCTTAGGTTCGGGACAGGGGGCGCGTGGCTACACCTTC.

V gene TRBV10-1 combines with J gene TRBJ1-4; D is perhaps TRBD1 (5 bases). V was cut by 6 bases and J by 8 bases, with 13 bases left in between. CDR3 length equals 13 residues. Per the germline V gene, CDR1 is WNHNN and CDR2 is SYGVQD (reference sequence). The CDR3 protein is CASRRDHGEKLFF. The CDR3 coding sequence is TGCGCCAGCAGACGGGACCACGGGGAAAAACTGTTTTTT.

This chain connects TRBV5-4 to TRBJ2-7, with D perhaps matching TRBD2 (5 bases). The CDR3 consists of 12 residues. Trimming removed 4 bases from V and 5 bases from J, with 10 bases in between. CDR1 is SGHNT and CDR2 is YYREEE in the germline V gene (reference sequence). In DNA, the CDR3 is TGTGCCAGCAGCCTAGCAGGCCACGAGCAGTACTTC. Translation: CASSLAGHEQYF.

This clone was found a few times. The CDR3 reads CASSPHTGGTEAFF. In nucleotides, the CDR3 is TGTGCCAGCAGTCCGCACACAGGGGGAACTGAAGCTTTCTTT. The chain combines TRBV6-5 with TRBJ1-1, with 8 positions matching TRBD1. V trimming: 5 bases; J trimming: 5 bases; junction bases outside the gene matches: 7. The CDR3 spans 14 residues. Germline CDR1 is MNHEY and CDR2 is SVGAGI.

This chain connects TRBV6-4 to TRBJ1-6; weak D call: TRBD1 (5 bases). This CDR3 has 19 amino acids. The germline V and J ends were trimmed by 2 bases and 4 bases, with 21 bases remaining between them. CDR1 and CDR2 from the germline V gene are MRHNA and SNTAGT. CDR3 protein: CASSDPPGPEGRYNSPLHF. The CDR3 DNA is TGTGCCAGCAGTGACCCTCCGGGACCTGAGGGGCGATATAATTCACCCCTCCACTTT.

The chain is built from TRBV2 and TRBJ1-2, with TRBD1 matching 12 bases. Germline CDR1 SNHLY, CDR2 FYNNEI. CDR3 size: 19 residues. Trimming removed 6 bases from V and 2 bases from J; junction bases left unmatched: 16. CDR3 residues: CASRGPPTGTGGGNYGYTF. CDR3 coding DNA: TGTGCCAGCAGGGGCCCACCTACCGGGACAGGGGGCGGGAACTATGGCTACACCTTC.

The chain couples TRBV2 to TRBJ2-2, with D tentatively TRBD2 (5 bases). Germline lookup yields CDR1 SNHLY and CDR2 FYNNEI. The CDR3 sequence is 14 residues long. The V end was cut by 6 bases, the J end by 0 bases, with 8 bases between. For the CDR3, the DNA is TGTGCCAGCAGGGACTTTTCGAACACCGGGGAGCTGTTTTTT. Translating gives CASRDFSNTGELFF.